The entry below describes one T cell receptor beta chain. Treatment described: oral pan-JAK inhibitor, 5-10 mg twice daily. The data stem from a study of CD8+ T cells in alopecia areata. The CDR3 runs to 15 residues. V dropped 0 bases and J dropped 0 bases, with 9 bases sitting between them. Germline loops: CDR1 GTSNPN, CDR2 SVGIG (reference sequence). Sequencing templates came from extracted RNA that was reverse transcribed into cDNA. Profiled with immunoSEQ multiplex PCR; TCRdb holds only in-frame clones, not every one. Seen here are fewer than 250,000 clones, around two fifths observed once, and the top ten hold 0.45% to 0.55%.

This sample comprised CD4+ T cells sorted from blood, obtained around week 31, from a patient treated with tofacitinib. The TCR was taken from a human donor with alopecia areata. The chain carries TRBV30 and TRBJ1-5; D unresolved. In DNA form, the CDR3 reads TGTGCCTGGAGTGTCTCGTCCTATAGCAATCAGCCCCAGCATTTT. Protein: CAWSVSSYSNQPQHF. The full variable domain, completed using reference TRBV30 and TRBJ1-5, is SQTIHQWPATLVQPVGSPLSLECTVEGTSNPNLYWYRQAAGRGLQLLFYSVGIGQISSEVPQNLSASRPQDRQFILSSKKLLLSDSGFYLCAWSVSSYSNQPQHFGDGTRLSIL.